This T cell receptor beta chain was sequenced in a study of molecular identifiers for immune sequencing clone quantification. V lost 2 bases, J lost 4 bases, and 8 bases lay in between. The germline V gene encodes CDR1 MNHEY and CDR2 SVGAGI. The CDR3 consists of 13 residues. CD8+CD4-CCR7+CD45RA+ sorting gave the naive CD8 T cells. Study-wide results and limits: One cell's worth of spiked Jurkat TCR RNA was reportedly detectable among about a million naive cells. Highly expanded clone sizes could end up underestimated if a barcode were shared by identical TCR molecules.

TCRdb passed the PCR reads through MiXCR, listing each CDR3 protein once. The table lists about 640,000 distinct CDR3 sequences, just under 20% of them singletons. Only a few counts were recorded for this clonotype. Its specificity is unknown. This rearrangement joins TRBV6-5 to TRBJ1-2; D gene ambiguous. Sequencing was done on a sample of naive CD8+ T cells from blood, with Jurkat cell RNA spiked in. Described subset: FACS-sorted CD8+CD4-CCR7+CD45RA+ naive T cells. This clonotype originated in a human donor in good health. Some libraries in this study had Jurkat cell RNA spiked in. In DNA form, the CDR3 reads TGTGCCAGCAGTTACGGGATCGGCTATGGCTACACCTTC. As protein: CASSYGIGYGYTF.